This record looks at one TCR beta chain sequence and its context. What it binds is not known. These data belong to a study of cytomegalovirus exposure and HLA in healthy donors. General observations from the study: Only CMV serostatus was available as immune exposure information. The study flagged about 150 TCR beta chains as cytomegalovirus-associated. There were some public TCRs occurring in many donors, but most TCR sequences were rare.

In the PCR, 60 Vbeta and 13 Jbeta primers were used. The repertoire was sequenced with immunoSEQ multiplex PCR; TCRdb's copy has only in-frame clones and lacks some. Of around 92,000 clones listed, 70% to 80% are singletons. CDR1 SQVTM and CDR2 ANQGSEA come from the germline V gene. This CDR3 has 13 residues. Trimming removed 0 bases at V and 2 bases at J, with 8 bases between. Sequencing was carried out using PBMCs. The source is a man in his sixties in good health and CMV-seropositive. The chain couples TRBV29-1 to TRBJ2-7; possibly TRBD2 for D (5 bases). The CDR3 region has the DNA TGCAGCGTTGAAGATCCCGGGGCCTACGAGCAGTACTTC. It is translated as CSVEDPGAYEQYF.